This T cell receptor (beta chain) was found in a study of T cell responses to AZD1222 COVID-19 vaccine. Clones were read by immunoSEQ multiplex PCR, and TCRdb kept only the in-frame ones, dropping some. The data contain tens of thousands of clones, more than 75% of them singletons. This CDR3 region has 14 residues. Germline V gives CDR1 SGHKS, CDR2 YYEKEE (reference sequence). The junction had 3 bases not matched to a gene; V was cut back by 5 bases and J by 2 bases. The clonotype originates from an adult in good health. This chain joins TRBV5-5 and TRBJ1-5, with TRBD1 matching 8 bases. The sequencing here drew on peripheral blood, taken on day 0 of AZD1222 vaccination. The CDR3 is CASSPDRGNQPQHF. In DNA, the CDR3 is TGTGCCAGCAGTCCGGACAGGGGCAATCAGCCCCAGCATTTT.